Listed below are T cell receptor beta chains from one sample, sequenced in a study of shared clonotypes between healthy human individuals. Measured with immunoSEQ multiplex PCR; TCRdb has only the in-frame clones, and not every one. The table lists more than 2 million clones, 93% of them singletons. The source material was naive CD8+ T cells from PBMCs. Receptors originate from a man between 18 and 29 years old in good health. Some clones in this sample may be carry-over from other donors' samples. The CDR3 runs from the conserved cysteine through the conserved F or W. D genes are given only for firm matches. Clone size is given for some rows only: seen once, a few or many times, or a class if the clone is expanded.

clone_size: NA
v_call: TRBV28
j_call: TRBJ2-1
d_call: TRBD2
cdr3_nt: TGTGCCAGCAGACCTCGACTGCGGGAGCAATCCTACAATGAGCAGTTCTTC
cdr3_aa: CASRPRLREQSYNEQFF

clone_size: NA
v_call: TRBV30
j_call: TRBJ2-3
d_call: TRBD1
cdr3_nt: TGTGCCTGGAGCGGTGGGACAGGGTTATCGGATACGCAGTATTTT
cdr3_aa: CAWSGGTGLSDTQYF

clone_size: NA
v_call: TRBV4-1
j_call: TRBJ1-4
d_call: TRBD1
cdr3_nt: TGCGCCAGCAGCCTAGGGGACAGGGGGAACGAAAAACTGTTTTTT
cdr3_aa: CASSLGDRGNEKLFF

clone_size: NA
v_call: TRBV28
j_call: TRBJ2-1
d_call: TRBD1
cdr3_nt: TGTGCCAGCAGTTCCGGGACAGAAGAGCAGTTCTTC
cdr3_aa: CASSSGTEEQFF

clone_size: NA
v_call: TRBV7-9
j_call: TRBJ2-1
d_call: NA
cdr3_nt: TGTGCCAGCAGCTCGACTAAGGCCCCACCGAAGCAGTTCTTC
cdr3_aa: CASSSTKAPPKQFF

clone_size: NA
v_call: TRBV6-5
j_call: TRBJ2-3
d_call: TRBD1
cdr3_nt: TGTGCCAGCAGTTACTCGAGGACAGGAGCGTCGCAGTATTTT
cdr3_aa: CASSYSRTGASQYF

clone_size: NA
v_call: TRBV5-1
j_call: TRBJ2-1
d_call: NA
cdr3_nt: TGCGCCAGCAGATCGAGAGTCGGGGGTGATGAGCAGTTCTTC
cdr3_aa: CASRSRVGGDEQFF

clone_size: NA
v_call: TRBV6-1
j_call: TRBJ1-3
d_call: NA
cdr3_nt: TGTGCCAGCATTAGTTCCGAAGGGCCCTTCACCATATATTTT
cdr3_aa: CASISSEGPFTIYF

clone_size: NA
v_call: TRBV7-8
j_call: TRBJ2-5
d_call: NA
cdr3_nt: TGTGCCAGCAGCCCAGGGGGGCTAGCGATCCAAGAGACCCAGTACTTC
cdr3_aa: CASSPGGLAIQETQYF

clone_size: NA
v_call: TRBV7-9
j_call: TRBJ2-7
d_call: NA
cdr3_nt: TGTGCCAGCAGCGTACAGGGAGCCGAGCAGTACTTC
cdr3_aa: CASSVQGAEQYF

clone_size: NA
v_call: TRBV19
j_call: TRBJ1-5
d_call: NA
cdr3_nt: TGTGCCTCAAAGTGGGGGGAGAGCAATCAGCCCCAGCATTTT
cdr3_aa: CASKWGESNQPQHF

clone_size: NA
v_call: TRBV6-1
j_call: TRBJ1-1
d_call: TRBD1
cdr3_nt: TGTGCCAGCAGATACAGGGGTTTCGATGGTGAAGCTTTCTTT
cdr3_aa: CASRYRGFDGEAFF

clone_size: NA
v_call: TRBV11-2
j_call: TRBJ2-1
d_call: NA
cdr3_nt: TGTGCCAGCAGCCAAGGACTACCGAATGAGCAGTTCTTC
cdr3_aa: CASSQGLPNEQFF

clone_size: NA
v_call: TRBV5-1
j_call: TRBJ1-5
d_call: NA
cdr3_nt: TGCGCCAGCAGCTTGGGACAGAGTAGCAATCAGCCCCAGCATTTT
cdr3_aa: CASSLGQSSNQPQHF

clone_size: NA
v_call: TRBV30
j_call: TRBJ2-7
d_call: TRBD1
cdr3_nt: TGTGCCTGGAGTGACCAGGACAGGGAGGTCTACGAGCAGTACTTC
cdr3_aa: CAWSDQDREVYEQYF

clone_size: NA
v_call: TRBV5-4
j_call: TRBJ2-2
d_call: TRBD2
cdr3_nt: TGTGCCAGCAGCCAAACGGGACTAGCTGGCGGGGAGCTGTTTTTT
cdr3_aa: CASSQTGLAGGELFF

clone_size: NA
v_call: TRBV7-9
j_call: TRBJ2-1
d_call: NA
cdr3_nt: TGTGCCAGCAGCTTATGGGCGGAGAACAATGAGCAGTTCTTC
cdr3_aa: CASSLWAENNEQFF

clone_size: NA
v_call: TRBV27
j_call: TRBJ2-7
d_call: NA
cdr3_nt: TGTGCCAGCAGTTTAGGGACAAAATCCTACGAGCAGTACTTC
cdr3_aa: CASSLGTKSYEQYF

clone_size: once
v_call: TRBV19
j_call: TRBJ2-7
d_call: NA
cdr3_nt: TGTGCCAGTAGTATAGTGGGCGGGACCGTCTCCTACGAGCAGTACTTC
cdr3_aa: CASSIVGGTVSYEQYF

clone_size: NA
v_call: TRBV29-1
j_call: TRBJ1-1
d_call: NA
cdr3_nt: TGCAGCGGCAGCCCGCCAGGGGCTGCTGAAGCTTTCTTT
cdr3_aa: CSGSPPGAAEAFF

clone_size: NA
v_call: TRBV4-2
j_call: TRBJ1-2
d_call: TRBD1
cdr3_nt: TGTGCCAGCAGCCAACGGACAGGGGGGGAGGTCTTCTATGGCTACACCTTC
cdr3_aa: CASSQRTGGEVFYGYTF

clone_size: NA
v_call: TRBV9
j_call: TRBJ2-5
d_call: TRBD2
cdr3_nt: TGTGCCAGCAGCGGGGAGGGAGAGACCCAGTACTTC
cdr3_aa: CASSGEGETQYF

clone_size: NA
v_call: TRBV2
j_call: TRBJ2-1
d_call: TRBD2
cdr3_nt: TGTGCCAGCAGTGACCATGGCGGGAGCCTCAATGAGCAGTTCTTC
cdr3_aa: CASSDHGGSLNEQFF

clone_size: NA
v_call: TRBV4-2
j_call: TRBJ1-5
d_call: NA
cdr3_nt: TGTGCCAGCAGCGAAAGTCTCAATCATCCCCAGCATTTT
cdr3_aa: CASSESLNHPQHF

clone_size: NA
v_call: TRBV28
j_call: TRBJ1-1
d_call: NA
cdr3_nt: TGTGCCAGCAGAGCTAGGAGGGCTGAAGCTTTCTTT
cdr3_aa: CASRARRAEAFF

clone_size: NA
v_call: TRBV7-9
j_call: TRBJ2-7
d_call: TRBD1
cdr3_nt: TGTGCCAGCAGCTCTGGGCGGCCGACAGGGCTCCTCTACGAGCAGTACTTC
cdr3_aa: CASSSGRPTGLLYEQYF

clone_size: NA
v_call: TRBV28
j_call: TRBJ2-1
d_call: NA
cdr3_nt: TGTGCCAGCAGTCCGGGTTCGGATGAGCAGTTCTTC
cdr3_aa: CASSPGSDEQFF

clone_size: NA
v_call: TRBV14
j_call: TRBJ2-7
d_call: TRBD2
cdr3_nt: TGTGCCAGCAGCAACCGACTAGCGGGATTCTACGAGCAGTACTTC
cdr3_aa: CASSNRLAGFYEQYF

clone_size: NA
v_call: TRBV11-2
j_call: TRBJ2-7
d_call: NA
cdr3_nt: TGTGCCACCGACCAGGGCTACGAGCAGTACTTC
cdr3_aa: CATDQGYEQYF

clone_size: NA
v_call: TRBV4-1
j_call: TRBJ1-5
d_call: NA
cdr3_nt: TGCGCCAGCAGCCAAGCCGCCCATAGCAATCAGCCCCAGCATTTT
cdr3_aa: CASSQAAHSNQPQHF

clone_size: once
v_call: TRBV29-1
j_call: TRBJ2-1
d_call: NA
cdr3_nt: TGCAGCGTTGGAGCGTACGAGCAGTTCTTC
cdr3_aa: CSVGAYEQFF

clone_size: NA
v_call: TRBV6-5
j_call: TRBJ2-3
d_call: TRBD1
cdr3_nt: TGTGCCAGCAGTTACGTGACAGGGGCAGATACGCAGTATTTT
cdr3_aa: CASSYVTGADTQYF

clone_size: few
v_call: TRBV5-1
j_call: TRBJ1-1
d_call: NA
cdr3_nt: TGCGCCAGCAGCCCGAGGCCGAACACTGAAGCTTTCTTT
cdr3_aa: CASSPRPNTEAFF

clone_size: NA
v_call: TRBV27
j_call: TRBJ2-2
d_call: NA
cdr3_nt: TGTGCCAGCAGCAAAATTGTCCTAGCCCAGAACACCGGGGAGCTGTTTTTT
cdr3_aa: CASSKIVLAQNTGELFF

clone_size: once
v_call: TRBV7-3
j_call: TRBJ2-7
d_call: NA
cdr3_nt: TGTGCCAGCAGCTTTGGGGGGGAGCAGTACTTC
cdr3_aa: CASSFGGEQYF

clone_size: NA
v_call: TRBV28
j_call: TRBJ2-7
d_call: TRBD2
cdr3_nt: TGTGCCAGCAGTGACCGAGGACTAGCGACCTCCTACGAGCAGTACTTC
cdr3_aa: CASSDRGLATSYEQYF

clone_size: NA
v_call: TRBV4-1
j_call: TRBJ2-1
d_call: NA
cdr3_nt: TGCGCCAGCAGCCAAGGTAACCGAGGTACCTACAATGAGCAGTTCTTC
cdr3_aa: CASSQGNRGTYNEQFF

clone_size: few
v_call: TRBV7-9
j_call: TRBJ1-5
d_call: NA
cdr3_nt: TGTGCCGCTACCAGCGGTGGGCAGCCCCAGCATTTT
cdr3_aa: CAATSGGQPQHF

clone_size: NA
v_call: TRBV4-1
j_call: TRBJ2-6
d_call: NA
cdr3_nt: TGCGCCAGCAGCCAAGATCCTCGGGCCAACGTCCTGACTTTC
cdr3_aa: CASSQDPRANVLTF

clone_size: NA
v_call: TRBV27
j_call: TRBJ2-1
d_call: NA
cdr3_nt: TGTGCCAGCAGTACCAGACAGGCCCAGACTTACAATGAGCAGTTCTTC
cdr3_aa: CASSTRQAQTYNEQFF

clone_size: NA
v_call: TRBV19
j_call: TRBJ1-1
d_call: NA
cdr3_nt: TGTGCCAGTATCCGCCGGGGGCTAACTGAAGCTTTCTTT
cdr3_aa: CASIRRGLTEAFF

clone_size: NA
v_call: TRBV28
j_call: TRBJ1-5
d_call: NA
cdr3_nt: TGTGCCAGCAGCCTCCTGGGTCCTTACAATAGCAATCAGCCCCAGCATTTT
cdr3_aa: CASSLLGPYNSNQPQHF

clone_size: NA
v_call: TRBV7-2
j_call: TRBJ2-2
d_call: NA
cdr3_nt: TGTGCCAGCAGCTTAGACGAGGGGTGGAACACCGGGGAGCTGTTTTTT
cdr3_aa: CASSLDEGWNTGELFF

clone_size: NA
v_call: TRBV15
j_call: TRBJ2-3
d_call: NA
cdr3_nt: TGTGCCACCAGCATCGTGCGGGCCACAGATACGCAGTATTTT
cdr3_aa: CATSIVRATDTQYF

clone_size: NA
v_call: TRBV6-5
j_call: TRBJ1-2
d_call: TRBD1
cdr3_nt: TGTGCCAGCAGGTACAGGGGCGACTATGGCTACACCTTC
cdr3_aa: CASRYRGDYGYTF

clone_size: NA
v_call: TRBV5-1
j_call: TRBJ2-1
d_call: NA
cdr3_nt: TGCGCCAGCAGCTTGAGGTCCCACTTCTCCTACAATGAGCAGTTCTTC
cdr3_aa: CASSLRSHFSYNEQFF

clone_size: NA
v_call: TRBV5-1
j_call: TRBJ2-7
d_call: NA
cdr3_nt: TGCGCCAGCAGCTCCACAGGGGAGCAGTACTTC
cdr3_aa: CASSSTGEQYF

clone_size: NA
v_call: TRBV7-9
j_call: TRBJ2-7
d_call: TRBD1
cdr3_nt: TGTGCCAGCTTGGGACAGACCTACGAGCAGTACTTC
cdr3_aa: CASLGQTYEQYF